The clone carrying this TCR beta chain was detected a few times. The antigen is not known. Although they were nominally healthy when sampled, donors likely had unrecorded immune exposures. The CDR3 loop spans 15 amino acids. J lost 2 bases, V lost 5 bases, and 4 bases had no gene match. From germline, CDR1 is MGHRA and CDR2 YSYEKL. This entry comes from a study of cytomegalovirus exposure and HLA in healthy donors. Study-wide background: An analysis done earlier identified some 120 million unique TCR beta sequences from roughly 190 million T cells.

General study points: Some V segments, including TRBV6-2 and TRBV6-3, were excluded as indistinguishable. A previous analysis found most TCR beta V segments productive roughly 90% or roughly 30% of the time.

13 Jbeta primers and 60 Vbeta primers were used for the PCR. Measured with immunoSEQ multiplex PCR; TCRdb has only the in-frame clones, and not every one. The sample has some 120,000 clones, 80% seen once; the top ten hold over 2.5%. The TCR originated in a male donor in good health and CMV-seronegative. The J gene is TRBJ1-3, the V gene TRBV4-1, with 9 bases identical to TRBD1. Sequenced input: PBMCs. The CDR3 spells CASSETGGAGNTIYF. The CDR3 nucleotides are TGCGCCAGCAGCGAAACAGGGGGCGCTGGAAACACCATATATTTT.